Below, 10 T cell receptor beta chains from the same sample are listed, as sequenced in a study of blood T cell repertoires in COVID-19 (dated by TCRdb to 2018 to 2020). The library was generated by the immunoSEQ multiplex PCR assay. TCRdb stores this immuneACCESS table with in-frame sequences only. Part of the clones is absent; in the studies checked, under half of the shortfall reflects unresolved V genes, and no reason is known for the rest. Within this sample are 70,000 or so clones, with roughly 77% of them counted one time only. The top ten clonotypes cover 35% of the sample. Sequencing used peripheral blood. These receptors originate from a woman in her 70s with acute or convalescent COVID-19.

This chain links TRBV2 with TRBJ1-2, with D perhaps TRBD1 (5 bases). V lost 8 bases, J lost 1 base, and 11 bases lay in between. Germline assignment: CDR1 SNHLY and CDR2 FYNNEI. There are 13 residues in the CDR3. CDR3 region: CASYRILNYGYTF. DNA of the CDR3: TGTGCCAGCTACAGGATTCTTAACTATGGCTACACCTTC.

The genes are TRBV13 and TRBJ2-2; the match to TRBD1 covers 9 bases. Germline trimming cut 3 bases from V and 5 bases from J; bases unmatched to any gene: 4. Germline assignment: CDR1 PRHDT and CDR2 FYEKMQ (reference sequence). There are 15 residues in the CDR3. This CDR3 is CASSFIDRGTGELFF. In nucleotides, the CDR3 is TGTGCCAGCAGCTTTATCGACAGGGGGACCGGGGAGCTGTTTTTT.

The chain uses TRBV29-1 and TRBJ1-1; D is perhaps TRBD1 (6 bases). CDR1 and CDR2 (germline): SQVTM, ANQGSEA. CDR3 length equals 14 residues. V was clipped by 6 bases and J by 1 base, with 15 bases between them. The chain's CDR3 is CSVTSGAGNTEAFF. CDR3 nucleotides: TGCAGCGTCACCTCAGGGGCTGGGAACACTGAAGCTTTCTTT.

This clone was counted between two and nine times. The genes are TRBV6-1 and TRBJ2-6; tentative D call: TRBD1 (6 bases). Trimming stripped 0 bases from V and 0 bases from J, with 12 bases between. The germline gives CDR1 MNHNS, CDR2 SASEGT. CDR3 length: 18 amino acids. This chain's CDR3 is CASSEAYQGSSGANVLTF. The CDR3 nucleotides read TGTGCCAGCAGTGAAGCCTACCAGGGGTCCTCTGGGGCCAACGTCCTGACTTTC.

V is TRBV27 and J is TRBJ2-3; 7 bases match TRBD2. Trimming took 3 bases from V and 0 from J; bases not matched to a gene: 9. Per germline, CDR1 MNHEY and CDR2 SMNVEV (reference sequence). The CDR3 totals 17 residues. Here the CDR3 reads CASSFRGRGLSTDTQYF. CDR3 nucleotide sequence: TGTGCCAGCAGTTTTCGGGGGAGGGGACTAAGCACAGATACGCAGTATTTT.

J is TRBJ2-7 and V is TRBV18, with D perhaps matching TRBD2 (6 bases). The V gene's germline CDR1 is KGHSH and CDR2 LQKENI. This CDR3 has 12 residues. The V gene lost 5 bases and the J gene lost 9 bases, with 14 bases spanning the gap. The CDR3 region is CASSSTVGGQYF. CDR3 coding DNA: TGTGCCAGCTCATCGACCGTGGGGGGGCAGTACTTC.

The chain carries TRBV6-1 and TRBJ1-6; D perhaps matches TRBD1 (6 bases). The CDR3 is 13 residues long. The V end was cut by 3 bases, the J end by 10 bases, with 10 bases between. The germline V gene encodes CDR1 MNHNS and CDR2 SASEGT. The CDR3 region is CASSDRGGSPLHF. The CDR3 DNA reads TGTGCCAGCAGTGACAGGGGAGGGTCACCCCTCCACTTT.

This chain connects TRBV7-3 to TRBJ2-3; a possible D gene is TRBD1 (5 bases). CDR3 length equals 16 residues. Per germline, CDR1 SGHTA and CDR2 FQGTGA. The V end lost 9 bases, the J end lost 0 bases, and 19 bases lay between the germline ends. The CDR3 sequence is CASRAGSPTSTDTQYF. CDR3 coding DNA: TGTGCCAGTAGGGCAGGGTCCCCTACTAGCACAGATACGCAGTATTTT.

The genes are TRBV6-4 and TRBJ1-2; 8 bases agree with TRBD1. Germline CDR1 and CDR2: MRHNA and SNTAGT. With 5 bases clipped from V and 7 bases from J, the junction kept 18 bases outside the gene matches. The CDR3 contains 17 residues. CDR3 nucleotides: TGTGCCAGCAGTAACGTGTGGGGAAGAACAGGGACAGGTGGCTACACCTTC. Its translation: CASSNVWGRTGTGGYTF.

This clone has just one count. The chain employs TRBV11-3 and TRBJ2-2; D possibly corresponds to TRBD1 (6 bases). The CDR3 has 17 residues. Trimming removed 4 bases from V and 6 bases from J, with 21 bases in between. CDR1 is SGHNT, CDR2 YENEEA, per germline. Here the CDR3 DNA reads TGTGCCAGCAGCTCCCTTACACGGACAGACGGGTCCGGGGAGCTGTTTTTT. It translates to CASSSLTRTDGSGELFF.